The next 20 T cell receptor beta chains were all read from a single sample in a study of blood T cell repertoires in COVID-19. Method: immunoSEQ multiplex PCR; TCRdb's copy keeps in-frame clones and lacks some. The table lists more than 200,000 clones, roughly 86% of them singletons, with around 9.6% in the top ten. Specimen: peripheral blood. The receptor set was obtained from a woman between 45 and 60 years old with COVID-19, enrolled during active disease.

V usage is TRBV14 and J usage is TRBJ2-7, with D perhaps matching TRBD2 (5 bases). The germline gives CDR1 SGHDN, CDR2 FVKESK. This CDR3 has 18 residues. Trimming left V 5 bases short and J 3 bases short, with 26 bases between. This CDR3 is CASSSGIRKGKRIYEQYV. As DNA, the CDR3 is TGTGCCAGCAGCTCGGGGATTCGGAAGGGAAAGAGGATCTACGAGCAGTACGTC.

This chain uses TRBV6-6 with TRBJ2-6; 8 bases are shared with TRBD1. Trimming cost V 7 bases and J 2 bases; bases outside gene matches: 7. Germline V CDR1 and CDR2: MNHNY, SVGAGI (reference sequence). This CDR3 contains 16 residues. CDR3 amino acids: CASKQQGGTGANVLTF. The CDR3 region has the DNA TGTGCCAGCAAGCAACAGGGGGGTACTGGGGCCAACGTCCTGACTTTC.

The chain links TRBV2 to TRBJ2-7; 8 nucleotides match TRBD1. This CDR3 has 14 amino acids. The junction had 8 bases not matched to a gene; V was cut back by 5 bases and J by 5 bases. CDR1 is SNHLY, CDR2 FYNNEI, per germline. The CDR3 DNA is TGTGCCAGCAGTAAGTCCTCAGGGGGCGACGAGCAGTACTTC. Translated, it gives CASSKSSGGDEQYF.

The chain recombines TRBV12-3 or TRBV12-4 with TRBJ2-7; a possible D gene is TRBD1 (5 bases). The CDR3 length is 13 residues. V was trimmed by 3 bases and J by 6 bases, leaving 12 bases between them. The DNA of the CDR3 is TGTGCCAGCAGTTTTCTAGGGGTCGGCGAGCAGTACTTC. This sequence encodes CASSFLGVGEQYF.

The J gene is TRBJ1-6, the V gene TRBV7-2; D perhaps matches TRBD1 (6 bases). V was cut by 0 bases and J by 9 bases, with 15 bases left in between. CDR1 and CDR2 from the germline V gene are SGHTA and FQGNSA. The CDR3 sequence is 16 residues long. CDR3: CASSLAGTPIGSPLHF. The DNA of the CDR3 is TGTGCCAGCAGCTTAGCTGGGACACCTATAGGTTCACCCCTCCACTTT.

The chain links TRBV2 to TRBJ2-3; tentatively, D is TRBD2 (5 bases). Trimming left V 2 bases short and J 0 bases short, with 9 bases between. CDR1 and CDR2 (germline): SNHLY, FYNNEI. The CDR3 runs to 15 residues. CDR3 loop: CASSEMRASTDTQYF. The CDR3 coding sequence is TGTGCCAGCAGTGAAATGAGGGCTAGCACAGATACGCAGTATTTT.

This clone showed up just once. This sequence joins TRBV12-3 or TRBV12-4 and TRBJ1-1; D is uncertain. The V end lost 1 base, the J end lost 3 bases, and 6 bases lay between the germline ends. The CDR3 is 13 amino acids. Here the CDR3 reads CASSLGPHTEAFF. CDR3 DNA: TGTGCCAGCAGTTTAGGGCCCCACACTGAAGCTTTCTTT.

V usage is TRBV27 and J usage is TRBJ1-1; possibly TRBD1 for D (5 bases). In germline, CDR1 is MNHEY, CDR2 SMNVEV (reference sequence). The CDR3 sequence is 12 residues long. Between the trimmed V and J ends, which lost 7 bases and 3 bases, there was a span of 9 bases. The CDR3 sequence is CASTGGYTEAFF. The CDR3 DNA reads as TGTGCCAGCACCGGGGGGTACACTGAAGCTTTCTTT.

This clone showed up just once. The chain has TRBV9 and TRBJ1-6; tentative D call: TRBD1 (6 bases). The germline V gene encodes CDR1 SGDLS and CDR2 YYNGEE. The CDR3 length is 14 residues. V was cut by 0 bases and J by 7 bases, with 8 bases left in between. The CDR3 region has the DNA TGTGCCAGCAGCGTAGCTGGGGGCAATTCACCCCTCCACTTT. This codes for CASSVAGGNSPLHF.

The chain combines TRBV10-1 with TRBJ2-7; 8 positions match TRBD1. Germline V gene sequence: CDR1 WNHNN, CDR2 SYGVQD (reference sequence). This CDR3 spans 13 amino acids. V lost 8 bases and J lost 1; bases outside the gene matches: 4. This CDR3 reads CASRQGKSYEQYV. The CDR3 DNA follows: TGCGCCAGCCGACAGGGGAAGTCCTACGAGCAGTACGTC.

This clone was counted once. This rearrangement joins TRBV5-1 to TRBJ2-2; D is uncertain. The germline CDR1 and CDR2 sequences are SGHRS and YFSETQ. Trimming removed 3 bases from V and 0 bases from J, with 9 bases in between. This CDR3 is 15 amino acids long. The CDR3 loop is CASSSGNPNTGELFF. Here the CDR3 DNA reads TGCGCCAGCAGCTCAGGAAATCCGAACACCGGGGAGCTGTTTTTT.

The chain carries TRBV27 and TRBJ1-2, with D possibly matching TRBD1 (5 bases). Deletions cut 6 bases from V and 2 bases from J, with 13 bases between. Germline CDR1 is MNHEY and CDR2 is SMNVEV (reference sequence). This CDR3 contains 14 residues. CDR3 loop: CASRSWGENYGYTF. In nucleotides, the CDR3 is TGTGCCAGCAGATCTTGGGGGGAAAACTATGGCTACACCTTC.

The chain carries TRBV4-3 and TRBJ2-3; the match to TRBD2 covers 11 bases. After removal of 3 bases from V and 6 bases from J, the junction contained 11 bases not matched to a gene. The CDR3 has 17 residues. The germline V gene has CDR1 LGHNA and CDR2 YSLEER. The CDR3 loop reads CASSQGGTSGPSDTQYF. The CDR3 DNA reads as TGCGCCAGCAGCCAGGGGGGGACTAGCGGCCCTAGCGATACGCAGTATTTT.

The rearrangement links TRBV18 to TRBJ2-7; 11 nucleotides align to TRBD2. The V gene's germline CDR1 is KGHSH and CDR2 LQKENI. With 3 bases clipped from V and 4 bases from J, the junction kept 5 bases outside the gene matches. The CDR3 runs 15 residues. The DNA of the CDR3 is TGTGCCAGCTCACCTTCCGGGACTAGCGGTTACGAGCAGTACGTC. Translating gives CASSPSGTSGYEQYV.

In this sample, this clone turned up once. Other DNA sequences within the sample encode an identical CDR3. The chain employs TRBV19 and TRBJ1-5; 11 nucleotides line up with TRBD1. The CDR3 sequence is 15 residues long. J was trimmed by 4 bases and V by 3 bases; bases with no gene match: 2. The germline CDR1 and CDR2 sequences are LNHDA and SQIVND (reference sequence). CDR3 nucleotides: TGTGCCAGTAGTATCGGGACAGGGGGTAATCAGCCCCAGCATTTT. Encoded protein: CASSIGTGGNQPQHF.

This clone was recorded a few times. The chain employs TRBV24-1 and TRBJ1-4; a weak D match, TRBD1 (5 bases). Germline-derived CDR1 and CDR2 are KGHDR and SFDVKD. The CDR3 has 16 residues. V lost 4 bases and J lost 7, with 18 bases in between. The CDR3 loop is CATSDPWWGVSEKLFF. As DNA, the CDR3 is TGTGCCACCAGTGACCCCTGGTGGGGGGTGAGTGAAAAACTGTTTTTT.

The CDR3 DNA reads TGTGCTAGTGCTACGGACTATTACGAGCAGTACGTC. This codes for CASATDYYEQYV. V is TRBV12-5 and J is TRBJ2-7; tentative D call: TRBD2 (6 bases). Germline V gene data show CDR1 as LGHNT and CDR2 as FRNRAP. This CDR3 comprises 12 residues. V was shortened by 7 bases and J by 4 bases, with 11 bases between the two germline ends.

This chain links TRBV27 with TRBJ2-7; no definite D call. The V and J ends lost 4 bases and 3 bases respectively, with 13 bases between them. This CDR3 contains 14 residues. The germline gives CDR1 MNHEY, CDR2 SMNVEV (reference sequence). This chain's CDR3 is CASSSLGRFYEQYF. The CDR3 DNA follows: TGTGCCAGCAGTTCTCTTGGCAGGTTCTACGAGCAGTACTTC.

The chain recombines TRBV29-1 with TRBJ2-7; 8 nucleotides match TRBD1. Trimming cost V 4 bases and J 3 bases; bases outside gene matches: 5. This CDR3 has 13 amino acids. Per germline, CDR1 SQVTM and CDR2 ANQGSEA. The DNA of the CDR3 is TGCAGCGTTGTAGGACAGGGATTCTACGAGCAGTACTTC. Translation: CSVVGQGFYEQYF.

The chain combines TRBV5-1 with TRBJ2-2; maybe TRBD2 (5 bases). Germline V lookup: CDR1 SGHRS, CDR2 YFSETQ. The CDR3 totals 17 residues. V dropped 4 bases and J dropped 10 bases, with 26 bases sitting between them. This chain's CDR3 is CASSPYSKVEASEELFF. CDR3 in DNA: TGCGCCAGCAGCCCCTATAGTAAGGTGGAGGCGTCGGAGGAGCTGTTTTTT.